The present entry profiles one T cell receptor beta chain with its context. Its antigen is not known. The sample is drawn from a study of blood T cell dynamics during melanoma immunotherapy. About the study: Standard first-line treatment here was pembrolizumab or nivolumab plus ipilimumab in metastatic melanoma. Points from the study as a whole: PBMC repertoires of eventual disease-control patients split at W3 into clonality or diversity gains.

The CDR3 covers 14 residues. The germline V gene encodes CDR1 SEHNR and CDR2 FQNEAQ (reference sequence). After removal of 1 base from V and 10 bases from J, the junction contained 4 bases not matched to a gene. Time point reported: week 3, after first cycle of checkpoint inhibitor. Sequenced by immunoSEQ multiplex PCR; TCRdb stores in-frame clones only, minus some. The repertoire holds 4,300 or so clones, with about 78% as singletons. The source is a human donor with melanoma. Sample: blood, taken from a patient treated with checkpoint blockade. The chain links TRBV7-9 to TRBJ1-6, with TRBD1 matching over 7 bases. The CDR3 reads CASSLGQGGSPLHF. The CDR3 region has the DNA TGTGCCAGCAGCTTAGGACAGGGCGGGTCACCCCTCCACTTT.